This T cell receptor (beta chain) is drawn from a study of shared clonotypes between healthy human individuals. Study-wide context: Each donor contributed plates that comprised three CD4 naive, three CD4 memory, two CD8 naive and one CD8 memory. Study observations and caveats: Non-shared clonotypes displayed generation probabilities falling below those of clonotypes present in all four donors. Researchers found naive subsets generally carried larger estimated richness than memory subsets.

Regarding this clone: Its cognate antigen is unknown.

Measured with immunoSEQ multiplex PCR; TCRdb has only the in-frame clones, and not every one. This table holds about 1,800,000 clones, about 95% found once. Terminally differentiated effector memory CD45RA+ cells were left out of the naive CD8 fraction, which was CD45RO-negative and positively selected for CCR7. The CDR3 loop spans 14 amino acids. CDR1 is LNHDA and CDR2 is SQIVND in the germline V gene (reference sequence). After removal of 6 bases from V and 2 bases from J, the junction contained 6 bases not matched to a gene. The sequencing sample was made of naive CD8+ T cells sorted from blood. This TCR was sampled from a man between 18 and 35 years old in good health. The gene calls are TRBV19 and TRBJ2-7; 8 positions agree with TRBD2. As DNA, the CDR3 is TGTGCCAGTAGGGGATTAGCGGGACCCTACGAGCAGTACTTC. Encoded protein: CASRGLAGPYEQYF.